These 3 T cell receptor beta chains share one sample of origin, sequenced in a study of blood T cell repertoires in COVID-19. Libraries were prepared by immunoSEQ multiplex PCR; TCRdb keeps only in-frame clonotypes and omits some of them. The sample lists about 260,000 clones, 88% occurring once. Sample: PBMCs or T cells enriched from blood (not recorded which). These receptors were taken from a woman aged 40-49 years with acute COVID-19.

The rearrangement links TRBV4-3 to TRBJ1-1; no firm D call. CDR1 is LGHNA, CDR2 YSLEER, per germline. V was cut by 1 base and J by 5 bases, with 8 bases left in between. There are 13 residues in the CDR3. CDR3 region: CASSQARVTEAFF. In DNA form, the CDR3 reads TGCGCCAGCAGCCAAGCTCGGGTAACTGAAGCTTTCTTT.

This chain joins TRBV19 and TRBJ2-3; 9 positions match TRBD2. Germline values: CDR1 LNHDA, CDR2 SQIVND (reference sequence). The CDR3 covers 14 residues. The trim removed 6 bases at V and 6 bases at J, leaving 7 bases unmatched. The CDR3 DNA reads as TGTGCCAGTAGGGTAGCGGGGGACGTGGATACGCAGTATTTT. Protein product: CASRVAGDVDTQYF.

A word on this clone: The sample carries other DNA sequences with the same CDR3. This chain connects TRBV30 to TRBJ1-1; tentative D call: TRBD1 (5 bases). V lost 3 bases, J lost 5 bases, and 7 bases lay in between. CDR1 is GTSNPN, CDR2 SVGIG, per germline (reference sequence). CDR3 length: 11 amino acids. CDR3 protein: CAWSRGTEAFF. As DNA, the CDR3 is TGTGCCTGGAGCCGGGGGACTGAAGCTTTCTTT. Using reference TRBV30 and TRBJ1-1 for the parts outside the CDR3, the full variable domain is SQTIHQWPATLVQPVGSPLSLECTVEGTSNPNLYWYRQAAGRGLQLLFYSVGIGQISSEVPQNLSASRPQDRQFILSSKKLLLSDSGFYLCAWSRGTEAFFGQGTRLTVV.